This TCR beta chain was identified during a study of cytomegalovirus exposure and HLA in healthy donors. Measured with immunoSEQ multiplex PCR; TCRdb has only the in-frame clones, and not every one. The sample contains about 79,000 clones, roughly 93% of which appear only once. The CDR3 is 14 amino acids. Trimming cost V 7 bases and J 8 bases; bases outside gene matches: 8. Germline V gives CDR1 MNHEY, CDR2 SVGAGI. What was sequenced was PBMCs. The chain combines TRBV6-5 with TRBJ2-1; 10 positions agree with TRBD1. This TCR derives from a woman aged 25 to 45 in good health and CMV-seronegative. CDR3 protein: CASTPGQGFDEQFF. The CDR3 DNA is TGTGCCAGCACCCCGGGACAGGGGTTTGATGAGCAGTTCTTC.